This T cell receptor beta chain was sequenced during a study of cytomegalovirus exposure and HLA in healthy donors. General study results and limits: Confirmation in vitro established that a few CMV-associated chains were specific for CMV antigens.

The PCR contained 60 Vbeta and 13 Jbeta primers. Sequenced by immunoSEQ multiplex PCR; TCRdb stores in-frame clones only, minus some. Among roughly 100,000 clones listed, 82% were seen once. The CDR3 covers 12 residues. V shed 0 bases and J shed 11 bases, with 11 bases lying between them. From germline, CDR1 is SGHRS and CDR2 YFSETQ. About this clone itself: Its antigen is still unknown.

The sequence was obtained from a man aged 50 or older in good health and CMV-seronegative. Sequenced: PBMCs. The rearrangement uses TRBV5-1 and TRBJ2-5, with no clear D. This chain's CDR3 is CASSLAGLEQYF. DNA for the CDR3: TGCGCCAGCAGCTTGGCTGGGTTGGAGCAGTACTTC.